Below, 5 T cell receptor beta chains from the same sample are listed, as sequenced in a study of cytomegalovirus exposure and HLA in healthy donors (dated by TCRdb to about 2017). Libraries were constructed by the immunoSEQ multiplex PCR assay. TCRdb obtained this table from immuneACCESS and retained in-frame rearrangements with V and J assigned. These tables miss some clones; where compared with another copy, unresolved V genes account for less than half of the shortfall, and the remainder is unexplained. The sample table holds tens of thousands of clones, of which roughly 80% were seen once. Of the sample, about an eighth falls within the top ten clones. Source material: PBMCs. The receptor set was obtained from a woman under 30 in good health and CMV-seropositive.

The CDR3 bases are TGTGCCAGCTCACCCGGTATTGGGGGGATGAACACTGAAGCTTTCTTT. Its translation: CASSPGIGGMNTEAFF. The chain links TRBV18 to TRBJ1-1, with D possibly matching TRBD1 (5 bases). There are 16 residues in the CDR3. Per germline, CDR1 KGHSH and CDR2 LQKENI. Trimming removed 3 bases at V and 0 bases at J, with 14 bases between.

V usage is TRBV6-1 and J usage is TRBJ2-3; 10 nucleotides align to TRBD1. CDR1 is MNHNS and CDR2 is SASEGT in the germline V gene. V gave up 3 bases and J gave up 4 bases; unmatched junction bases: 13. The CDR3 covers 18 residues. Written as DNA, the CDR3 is TGTGCCAGCAGTGATTTTAGGGGACAGGGGCGCACATCAGATACGCAGTATTTT. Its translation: CASSDFRGQGRTSDTQYF.

The CDR3 region is CASSSILGRANEKLFF. In nucleotides, the CDR3 is TGTGCCAGCAGTTCTATATTAGGGAGGGCTAATGAAAAACTGTTTTTT. V and J are TRBV27 and TRBJ1-4; D not resolved. The CDR3 contains 16 residues. Germline V gene lookup returns CDR1 MNHEY and CDR2 SMNVEV (reference sequence). V lost 4 bases, J lost 3 bases, and 15 bases lay in between.

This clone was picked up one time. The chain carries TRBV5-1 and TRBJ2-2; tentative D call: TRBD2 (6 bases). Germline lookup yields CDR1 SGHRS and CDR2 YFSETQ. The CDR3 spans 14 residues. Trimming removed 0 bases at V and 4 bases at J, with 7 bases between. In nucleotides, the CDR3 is TGCGCCAGCAGCTTGGCCGGGGGCACCGGGGAGCTGTTTTTT. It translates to CASSLAGGTGELFF.

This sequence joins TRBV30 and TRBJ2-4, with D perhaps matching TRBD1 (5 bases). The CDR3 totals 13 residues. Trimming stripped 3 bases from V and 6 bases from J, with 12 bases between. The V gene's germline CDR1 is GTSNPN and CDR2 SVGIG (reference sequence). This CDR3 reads CAWSQSQGNIQYF. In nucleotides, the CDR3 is TGTGCCTGGAGCCAAAGCCAGGGAAACATTCAGTACTTC.